The 8 T cell receptor beta chains below all came from one sample that was sequenced in a study of T-cell reconstitution after alpha-beta-depleted transplantation in children. Unique molecular identifiers were used to barcode this TCRbeta library. MiXCR, run by TCRdb on the PCR reads, gives a single entry per CDR3 protein. The table includes 550,000 to 800,000 distinct CDR3 sequences, 10% to 15% detected once. Sequencing used PBMCs, obtained before TCRalphabeta/CD19-depleted stem cell transplant. The receptors were sampled from a girl aged 2 to 10 with congenital amegakaryocytic thrombocytopenia, due to receive a stem cell transplant.

Concerning this clonotype itself: This may arise from a read error, as a much more abundant clone is one base away. This chain links TRBV6-1 with TRBJ1-2; the D gene is possibly TRBD1 (6 bases). Between the trimmed V and J ends, which lost 6 bases and 8 bases, there was a span of 19 bases. CDR3 length equals 14 residues. From germline, CDR1 is MNHNS and CDR2 SASEGT. The chain's CDR3 is CASSFNLNRDGYTF. The CDR3 bases are TGTGCCAGCAGCTTCAATTTGAACAGGGACGGCTACACCTTC.

This chain joins TRBV14 and TRBJ2-7; 8 bases agree with TRBD1. Germline V CDR1 and CDR2: SGHDN, FVKESK. This CDR3 is built from 17 residues. V lost 5 bases and J lost 0; bases outside the gene matches: 12. The DNA for the CDR3 is TGTGCCAGCAGCTTTGGGGCAGGGGGCCCTTCCTCCTACGAGCAGTACTTC. It translates to CASSFGAGGPSSYEQYF.

This chain connects TRBV30 to TRBJ2-5; possible D gene TRBD1, 6 bases. Trimming shortened V by 3 bases and J by 5 bases, and 10 bases separated the two germline ends. The CDR3 consists of 12 residues. From germline, CDR1 is GTSNPN and CDR2 SVGIG (reference sequence). The DNA of the CDR3 is TGTGCCTGGAGACAGGGTGGGGAGACCCAGTACTTC. It specifies CAWRQGGETQYF.

The genes are TRBV4-1 and TRBJ2-2, with 7 bases matching TRBD2. The CDR3 contains 15 residues. With 5 bases clipped from V and 5 bases from J, the junction kept 8 bases outside the gene matches. Per germline, CDR1 MGHRA and CDR2 YSYEKL. The DNA of the CDR3 is TGCGCCAGCAGCGAAAATGGTAGCGGGACCGGGGAGCTGTTTTTT. This sequence encodes CASSENGSGTGELFF.

This clonotype was detected a few times. The V call is TRBV20-1, the J call TRBJ2-5; D is possibly TRBD1 (6 bases). Germline lookup yields CDR1 DFQATT and CDR2 SNEGSKA (reference sequence). The V and J ends lost 2 bases and 5 bases respectively, with 18 bases between them. The CDR3 length is 15 residues. Here the CDR3 DNA reads TGCAGTGCTAGAACTCCCACAGGGTCGGATGAGACCCAGTACTTC. Protein: CSARTPTGSDETQYF.

This clonotype has only a few counts. The gene calls are TRBV25-1 and TRBJ2-2; 9 positions agree with TRBD1. CDR1 is MGHDK, CDR2 SYGVNS, per germline. The CDR3 sequence is 15 residues long. Trimming cost V 8 bases and J 5 bases; bases outside gene matches: 9. CDR3 sequence reads: CASWTGVGGTGELFF. DNA of the CDR3: TGTGCCAGCTGGACAGGGGTCGGAGGGACCGGGGAGCTGTTTTTT.

This clonotype was detected many times. The rearrangement uses TRBV28 and TRBJ2-4; 9 nucleotides line up with TRBD1. Germline values: CDR1 MDHEN, CDR2 SYDVKM. This CDR3 is built from 20 residues. The V segment lost 6 bases and the J segment 0 bases; nucleotides outside the gene matches: 18. Here the CDR3 reads CASSNLRGQGFWLAKNIQYF. The CDR3 coding sequence is TGTGCCAGCAGCAACCTAAGGGGACAGGGTTTTTGGTTAGCCAAAAACATTCAGTACTTC.

The chain carries TRBV2 and TRBJ2-1; D not certain. The CDR3 is made up of 14 amino acids. Between the trimmed V and J ends, which lost 1 base and 5 bases, there was a span of 9 bases. Germline V gives CDR1 SNHLY, CDR2 FYNNEI. The chain's CDR3 is CASSEGLLNNEQFF. CDR3 sequence (DNA): TGTGCCAGCAGTGAAGGTCTCTTAAACAATGAGCAGTTCTTC.